The present TCR beta chain was sequenced within a study of human T cells and chemical hapten exposure. This clonotype has a count of ten or more. The library tagged each cDNA molecule with unique molecular identifiers. TCRdb analysed the reads with MiXCR anew, one entry per CDR3 protein. The table records 100,000 to 150,000 distinct CDR3 sequences, around 9% of them present only once. Researchers extracted total RNA from unfractionated whole blood. The sequence was collected from a human donor in good health. Some clones in this sample may be carry-over from other donors' samples. Specimen: whole blood.

CDR3 coding DNA: TGCAGCGTTGAAGGCTTAGGGTTGAGCTCCTACAATGAGCAGTTCTTC. It specifies CSVEGLGLSSYNEQFF. J is TRBJ2-1 and V is TRBV29-1; D uncertain. The CDR3 is 16 amino acids. Trimming pared 1 base from V and 0 bases from J, leaving 13 bases between. Germline CDR1 reads SQVTM; CDR2 reads ANQGSEA.